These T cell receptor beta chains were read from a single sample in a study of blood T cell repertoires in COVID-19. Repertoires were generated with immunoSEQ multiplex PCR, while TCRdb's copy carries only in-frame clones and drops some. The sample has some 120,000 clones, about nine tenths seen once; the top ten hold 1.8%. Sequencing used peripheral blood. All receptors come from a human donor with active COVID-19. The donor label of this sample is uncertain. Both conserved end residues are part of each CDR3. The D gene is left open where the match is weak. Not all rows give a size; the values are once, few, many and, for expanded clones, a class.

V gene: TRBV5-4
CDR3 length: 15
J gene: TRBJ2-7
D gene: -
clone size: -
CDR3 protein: CASSLDGKGTYEQYF
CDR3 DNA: TGTGCCAGCAGCTTGGACGGGAAGGGGACTTACGAGCAGTACTTC

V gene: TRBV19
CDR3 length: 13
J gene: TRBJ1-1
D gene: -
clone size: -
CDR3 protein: CASSIVRDTEAFF
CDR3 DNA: TGTGCCAGTAGTATTGTACGGGACACTGAAGCTTTCTTT

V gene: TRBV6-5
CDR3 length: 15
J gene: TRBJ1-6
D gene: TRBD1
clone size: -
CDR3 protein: CASTQRRTGGSPLHF
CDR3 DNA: TGTGCCAGCACTCAAAGGCGGACAGGGGGATCACCCCTCCACTTT

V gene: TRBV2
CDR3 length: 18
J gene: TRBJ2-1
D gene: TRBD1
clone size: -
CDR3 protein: CASSDLKGAGGDYNEQFF
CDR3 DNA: TGTGCCAGCAGTGATTTAAAGGGGGCAGGGGGCGATTACAATGAGCAGTTCTTC

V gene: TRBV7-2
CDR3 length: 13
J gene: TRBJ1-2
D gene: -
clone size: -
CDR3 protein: CVSDGGSNYGYTF
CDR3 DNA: TGTGTCTCCGACGGGGGTTCTAACTATGGCTACACCTTC

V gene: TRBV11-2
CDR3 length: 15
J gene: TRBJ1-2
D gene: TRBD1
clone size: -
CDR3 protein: CASSLLTGGDYGYTF
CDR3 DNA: TGTGCCAGCAGCTTATTGACAGGGGGCGACTATGGCTACACCTTC

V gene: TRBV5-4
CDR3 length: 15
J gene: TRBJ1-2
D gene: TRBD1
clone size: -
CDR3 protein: CASTRTGQGRYGYTF
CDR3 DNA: TGTGCCAGCACCAGGACGGGACAGGGGCGGTATGGCTACACCTTC

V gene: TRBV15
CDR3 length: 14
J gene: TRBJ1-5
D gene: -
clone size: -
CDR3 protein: CATGDREFNQPQHF
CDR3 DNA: TGTGCCACCGGGGATAGGGAGTTTAATCAGCCCCAGCATTTT

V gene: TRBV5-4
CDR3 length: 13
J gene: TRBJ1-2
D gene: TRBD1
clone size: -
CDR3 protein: CASSHGTGLGYTF
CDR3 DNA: TGTGCCAGCAGCCACGGGACAGGGCTGGGCTACACCTTC

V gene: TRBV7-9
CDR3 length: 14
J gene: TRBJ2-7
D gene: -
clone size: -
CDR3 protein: CASSPRQRAYEQYF
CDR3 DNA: TGTGCCAGCAGCCCCAGACAGCGAGCCTACGAGCAGTACTTC

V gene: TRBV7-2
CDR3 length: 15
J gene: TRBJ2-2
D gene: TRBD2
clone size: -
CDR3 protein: CASSSQTSSNGELFF
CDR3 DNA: TGTGCCAGCAGCTCCCAGACTAGCAGCAACGGGGAGCTGTTTTTT

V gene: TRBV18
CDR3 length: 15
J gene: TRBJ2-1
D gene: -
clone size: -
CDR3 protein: CASSPPTPSYNEQFF
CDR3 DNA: TGTGCCAGCTCACCCCCGACACCCTCCTACAATGAGCAGTTCTTC

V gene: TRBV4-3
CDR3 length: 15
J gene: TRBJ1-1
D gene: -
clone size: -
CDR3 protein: CASSPGSTLNTEAFF
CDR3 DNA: TGCGCCAGCAGCCCCGGGTCTACGTTGAACACTGAAGCTTTCTTT

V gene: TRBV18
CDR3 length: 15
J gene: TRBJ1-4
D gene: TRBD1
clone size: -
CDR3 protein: CASSPQDRGSEKLFF
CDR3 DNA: TGTGCCAGCTCACCACAGGACAGGGGCAGTGAAAAACTGTTTTTT

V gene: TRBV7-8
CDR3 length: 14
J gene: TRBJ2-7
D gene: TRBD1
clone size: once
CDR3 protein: CASRRGQGPYEQYF
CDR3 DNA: TGTGCCAGCAGAAGAGGACAGGGACCCTACGAGCAGTACTTC

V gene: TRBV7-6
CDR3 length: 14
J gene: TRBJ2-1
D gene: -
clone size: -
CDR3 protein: CASSFGGQHNEQFF
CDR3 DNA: TGTGCCAGCAGCTTTGGTGGACAGCACAATGAGCAGTTCTTC

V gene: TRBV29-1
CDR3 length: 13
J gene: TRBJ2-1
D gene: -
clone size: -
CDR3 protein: CSVERQGRDEQFF
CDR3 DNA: TGCAGCGTTGAAAGGCAGGGCCGGGATGAGCAGTTCTTC

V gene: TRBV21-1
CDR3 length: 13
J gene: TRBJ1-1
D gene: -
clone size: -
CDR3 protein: CADDRTMNTEAFF
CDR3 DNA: TGTGCCGATGACAGGACCATGAACACTGAAGCTTTCTTT

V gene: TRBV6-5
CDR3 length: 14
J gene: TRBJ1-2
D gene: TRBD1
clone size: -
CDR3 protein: CASSGTGVLYGYTF
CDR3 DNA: TGTGCCAGCAGCGGGACAGGGGTCCTCTATGGCTACACCTTC

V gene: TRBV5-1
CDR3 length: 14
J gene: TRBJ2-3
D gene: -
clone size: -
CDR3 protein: CASSFGTRTDTQYF
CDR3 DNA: TGCGCCAGCAGTTTTGGGACTCGCACAGATACGCAGTATTTT

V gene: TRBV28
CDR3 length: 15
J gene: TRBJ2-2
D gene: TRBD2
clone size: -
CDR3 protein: CASRSGGAGTGELFF
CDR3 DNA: TGTGCCAGCAGGAGCGGGGGGGCAGGCACCGGGGAGCTGTTTTTT

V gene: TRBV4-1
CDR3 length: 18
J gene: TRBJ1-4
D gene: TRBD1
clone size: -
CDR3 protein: CASSQRPGQGATNEKLFF
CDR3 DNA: TGCGCCAGCAGCCAACGTCCGGGACAGGGCGCAACTAATGAAAAACTGTTTTTT

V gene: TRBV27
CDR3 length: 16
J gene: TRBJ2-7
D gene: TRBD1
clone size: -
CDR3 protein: CASSLSWDRGFYEQYF
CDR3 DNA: TGTGCCAGCAGTCTTAGCTGGGACAGGGGTTTCTACGAGCAGTACTTC

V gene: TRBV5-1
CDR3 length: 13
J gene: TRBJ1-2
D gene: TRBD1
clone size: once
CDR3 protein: CASSLGQGVTYTF
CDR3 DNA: TGCGCCAGCAGCTTGGGACAGGGGGTGACCTACACCTTC

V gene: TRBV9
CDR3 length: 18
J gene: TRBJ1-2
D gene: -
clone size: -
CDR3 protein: CASSPRAGWEGANYGYTF
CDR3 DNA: TGTGCCAGCAGCCCACGAGCGGGCTGGGAGGGCGCTAACTATGGCTACACCTTC

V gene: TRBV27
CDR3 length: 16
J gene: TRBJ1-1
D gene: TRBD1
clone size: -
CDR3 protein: CASSLGTGAWDTEAFF
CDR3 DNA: TGTGCCAGCAGTTTAGGGACAGGGGCATGGGACACTGAAGCTTTCTTT

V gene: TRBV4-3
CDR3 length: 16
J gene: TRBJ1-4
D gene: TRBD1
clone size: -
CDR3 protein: CASSQEHRGKSEKLFF
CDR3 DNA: TGCGCCAGCAGCCAAGAACACAGGGGGAAAAGTGAAAAACTGTTTTTT

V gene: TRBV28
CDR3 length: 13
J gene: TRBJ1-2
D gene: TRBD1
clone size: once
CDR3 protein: CASRDRGDYGYTF
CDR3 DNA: TGTGCCAGCAGAGACAGGGGGGACTATGGCTACACCTTC

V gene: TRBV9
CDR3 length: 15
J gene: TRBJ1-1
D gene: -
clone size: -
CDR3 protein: CASSVGTHPNTEAFF
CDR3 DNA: TGTGCCAGCAGCGTAGGGACACATCCGAACACTGAAGCTTTCTTT

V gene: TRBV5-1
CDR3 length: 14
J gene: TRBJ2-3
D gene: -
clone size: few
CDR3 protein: CASSLGGGTDTQYF
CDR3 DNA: TGCGCCAGCAGCTTGGGAGGGGGAACAGATACGCAGTATTTT

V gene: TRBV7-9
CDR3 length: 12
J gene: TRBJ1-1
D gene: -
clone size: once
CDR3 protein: CASSLSGREAFF
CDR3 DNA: TGTGCCAGCAGCTTATCAGGGCGCGAAGCTTTCTTT

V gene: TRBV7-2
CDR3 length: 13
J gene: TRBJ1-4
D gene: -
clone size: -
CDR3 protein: CASSSGLQEKLFF
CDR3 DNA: TGTGCCAGCAGCTCGGGACTACAGGAAAAACTGTTTTTT

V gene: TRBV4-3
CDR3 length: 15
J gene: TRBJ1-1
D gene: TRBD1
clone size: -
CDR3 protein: CASSQDTGGNTEAFF
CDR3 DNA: TGCGCCAGCAGCCAAGATACAGGGGGCAACACTGAAGCTTTCTTT

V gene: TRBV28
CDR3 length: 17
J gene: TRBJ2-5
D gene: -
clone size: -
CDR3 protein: CASRPRRTGKYQETQYF
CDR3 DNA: TGTGCCAGCAGGCCGAGACGAACAGGGAAGTACCAAGAGACCCAGTACTTC

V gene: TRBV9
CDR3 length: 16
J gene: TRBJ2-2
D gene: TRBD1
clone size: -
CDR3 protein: CASSAPGTDDTGELFF
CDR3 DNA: TGTGCCAGCAGCGCCCCCGGGACAGATGACACCGGGGAGCTGTTTTTT

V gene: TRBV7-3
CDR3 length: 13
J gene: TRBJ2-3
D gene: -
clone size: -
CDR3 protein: CASSLIATDTQYF
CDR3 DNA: TGTGCCAGCAGCTTAATAGCCACAGATACGCAGTATTTT

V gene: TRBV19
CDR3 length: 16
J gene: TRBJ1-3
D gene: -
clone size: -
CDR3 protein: CASSIGGTVSGNTIYF
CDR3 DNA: TGTGCCAGTAGTATAGGCGGGACCGTCTCTGGAAACACCATATATTTT

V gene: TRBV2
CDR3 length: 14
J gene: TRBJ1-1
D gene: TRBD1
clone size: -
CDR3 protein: CASDRGDMNTEAFF
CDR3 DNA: TGTGCCAGCGACAGGGGCGACATGAACACTGAAGCTTTCTTT

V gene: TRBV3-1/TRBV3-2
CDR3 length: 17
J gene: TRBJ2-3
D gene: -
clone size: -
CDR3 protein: CASSQLYGQPTTDTQYF
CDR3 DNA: TGTGCCAGCAGCCAACTATACGGACAGCCAACCACAGATACGCAGTATTTT

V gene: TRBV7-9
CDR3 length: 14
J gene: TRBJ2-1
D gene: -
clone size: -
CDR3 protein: CASSLVSVYNEQFF
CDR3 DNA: TGTGCCAGCAGCTTAGTGTCGGTCTACAATGAGCAGTTCTTC

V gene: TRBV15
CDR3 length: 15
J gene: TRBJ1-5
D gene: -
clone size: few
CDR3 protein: CATSRPGQYNQPQHF
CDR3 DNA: TGTGCCACCAGCAGACCAGGACAGTACAATCAGCCCCAGCATTTT